This TCR beta chain was recorded in a study of regulatory T cells in long-lasting Graves disease. This clonotype has ten or more counts. No antigen is known for it. Losses at the gene ends were 4 bases for V and 4 bases for J; bases not matched to a gene: 2. The germline CDR1 and CDR2 sequences are MNHEY and SMNVEV (reference sequence). This CDR3 spans 14 amino acids. This sample's time point: newly diagnosed GD, antithyroid drugs for less than 3 months. PBMC RNA served as the TCR library source. Study-wide points: There were preferences for TRBV28, TRBJ1-2 and TRBJ2-5 in persistent disease.

Libraries of TCR beta came from iRepertoire HTBI primers plus Arm-PCR of CDR3 regions. TCRdb processed the multiplex PCR reads anew with MiXCR; each CDR3 protein has one entry. The sample lists 550,000 to 650,000 distinct CDR3 sequences, 16% occurring once. A further study also used this sample, focusing on T cells in Graves' hyperthyroidism and ophthalmopathy.

The chain recombines TRBV27 with TRBJ2-1; the match to TRBD2 covers 9 bases. This receptor was taken from a man younger than 35 with Graves disease. The sequenced sample was peripheral blood mononuclear cells (PBMCs), obtained at new diagnosis, from a patient treated with antithyroid drugs. CDR3 region: CASSSAGGYNEQFF. Here the CDR3 DNA reads TGTGCCAGCAGTTCAGCGGGAGGTTACAATGAGCAGTTCTTC.